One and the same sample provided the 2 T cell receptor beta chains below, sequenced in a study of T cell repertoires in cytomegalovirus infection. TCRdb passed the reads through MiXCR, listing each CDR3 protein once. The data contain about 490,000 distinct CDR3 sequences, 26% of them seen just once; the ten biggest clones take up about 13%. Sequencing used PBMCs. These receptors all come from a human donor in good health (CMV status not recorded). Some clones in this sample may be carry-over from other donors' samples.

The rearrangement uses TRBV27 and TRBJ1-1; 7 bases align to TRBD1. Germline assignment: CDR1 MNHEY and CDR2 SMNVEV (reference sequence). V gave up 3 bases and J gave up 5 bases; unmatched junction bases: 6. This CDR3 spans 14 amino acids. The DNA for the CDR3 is TGTGCCAGCAGTTTTGAGGGGGCGCGTACTGAAGCTTTCTTT. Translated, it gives CASSFEGARTEAFF.

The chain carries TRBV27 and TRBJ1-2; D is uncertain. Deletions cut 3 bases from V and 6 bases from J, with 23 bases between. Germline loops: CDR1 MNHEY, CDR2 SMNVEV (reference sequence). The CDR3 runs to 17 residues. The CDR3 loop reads CASSLLGGSGPGNGYTF. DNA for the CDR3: TGTGCCAGCAGTTTGTTAGGAGGGTCAGGCCCTGGGAATGGCTACACCTTC.